One and the same sample provided the 16 T cell receptor beta chains below, sequenced in a study of blood T cell repertoires in COVID-19. TCRdb's table, derived via immunoSEQ multiplex PCR, lists solely in-frame clones and lacks some. The sample contains roughly 150,000 clones, 70% to 90% of which appear only once. Sequenced: peripheral blood. These TCRs come from a human donor in a cohort sampled during active COVID-19.

This sequence joins TRBV5-1 and TRBJ2-3; 10 positions match TRBD1. In germline, CDR1 is SGHRS, CDR2 YFSETQ. V was pared by 0 bases and J by 2 bases, with 6 bases of the junction left unmatched. CDR3 length: 17 residues. CDR3: CASSLARDRGYTDTQYF. In DNA form, the CDR3 reads TGCGCCAGCAGCTTGGCGCGGGACAGGGGATACACAGATACGCAGTATTTT. The full variable domain, in which reference TRBV5-1 and TRBJ2-3 provide the parts outside the CDR3, is KAGVTQTPRYLIKTRGQQVTLSCSPISGHRSVSWYQQTPGQGLQFLFEYFSETQRNKGNFPGRFSGRQFSNSRSEMNVSTLELGDSALYLCASSLARDRGYTDTQYFGPGTRLTVL.

This sequence joins TRBV30 and TRBJ2-3, with 8 bases matching TRBD1. The germline V gene encodes CDR1 GTSNPN and CDR2 SVGIG (reference sequence). The V and J ends lost 0 bases and 3 bases, in that order; junction bases with no gene match: 14. CDR3 size: 18 residues. The CDR3 loop is CAWSVRRGRTGSTDTQYF. CDR3 nucleotides: TGTGCCTGGAGTGTAAGGAGGGGGAGGACAGGGAGTACAGATACGCAGTATTTT.

The rearrangement uses TRBV15 and TRBJ1-1, with TRBD1 identical over 7 bases. Trimming took 0 bases from V and 0 from J; bases not matched to a gene: 13. The CDR3 is 19 amino acids. Germline-derived CDR1 and CDR2 are LNHNV and YYDKDF (reference sequence). The CDR3 loop reads CATSRDPRQGPGLNTEAFF. CDR3 DNA sequence: TGTGCCACCAGCAGAGATCCCCGACAGGGACCAGGGTTGAACACTGAAGCTTTCTTT.

V and J are TRBV14 and TRBJ1-3; no firm D call. Trimming removed 3 bases at V and 4 bases at J, with 7 bases between. Germline V gene sequence: CDR1 SGHDN, CDR2 FVKESK. The CDR3 length is 13 residues. This CDR3 is CASSQGVGNTIYF. CDR3 in DNA: TGTGCCAGCAGCCAGGGAGTCGGAAACACCATATATTTT.

This sequence joins TRBV11-3 and TRBJ2-3; 11 nucleotides agree with TRBD1. This CDR3 is 16 amino acids long. J gave up 4 bases and V 5 bases, and 8 bases lay outside the gene matches. The germline gives CDR1 SGHNT, CDR2 YENEEA. The CDR3 loop is CASSQGQGGGSDTQYF. CDR3 DNA sequence: TGTGCCAGCAGCCAGGGACAGGGGGGAGGTTCAGATACGCAGTATTTT.

The chain employs TRBV28 and TRBJ1-5, with 9 bases aligning to TRBD1. The CDR3 has 18 residues. Trimming took 6 bases from V and 1 from J; bases not matched to a gene: 13. Germline V gene sequence: CDR1 MDHEN, CDR2 SYDVKM. The CDR3 nucleotides are TGTGCCAGCAGGAACTCCGGGACAGGGTTTGGGAGCAATCAGCCCCAGCATTTT. Its protein is CASRNSGTGFGSNQPQHF. Together with reference TRBV28 and TRBJ1-5, the CDR3 gives the full variable domain: DVKVTQSSRYLVKRTGEKVFLECVQDMDHENMFWYRQDPGLGLRLIYFSYDVKMKEKGDIPEGYSVSREKKERFSLILESASTNQTSMYLCASRNSGTGFGSNQPQHFGDGTRLSIL.

The chain has TRBV11-2 and TRBJ2-6, with 7 bases fitting TRBD1. Trimming took 7 bases from V and 0 from J; bases not matched to a gene: 6. The CDR3 is made up of 16 amino acids. Germline loops: CDR1 SGHAT, CDR2 FQNNGV. The chain's CDR3 is CASIRDSVSGANVLTF. CDR3 DNA: TGTGCCAGCATCCGGGACAGCGTCTCTGGGGCCAACGTCCTGACTTTC.

The chain uses TRBV5-1 and TRBJ2-2; a weak D match, TRBD1 (6 bases). Germline V gene data show CDR1 as SGHRS and CDR2 as YFSETQ. There are 16 residues in the CDR3. V was trimmed by 1 base and J by 2 bases, leaving 12 bases between them. DNA for the CDR3: TGCGCCAGCAGCTTGTTGGGGGCTTCAAACACCGGGGAGCTGTTTTTT. It translates to CASSLLGASNTGELFF.

The CDR3 coding sequence is TGTGCCAGTAGTCCTCAGGTCATCACAGATACGCAGTATTTT. Translation: CASSPQVITDTQYF. The V gene is TRBV19, the J gene TRBJ2-3; D unresolved. Germline V gene data show CDR1 as LNHDA and CDR2 as SQIVND (reference sequence). Trimming took 5 bases from V and 2 from J, leaving 11 bases between them. The CDR3 extends over 14 amino acids.

V usage is TRBV29-1 and J usage is TRBJ1-2, with D possibly being TRBD1 (6 bases). This CDR3 contains 12 residues. The germline V gene encodes CDR1 SQVTM and CDR2 ANQGSEA. With 2 bases removed from V and 10 bases from J, the gap between germline ends came to 14 bases. CDR3 nucleotide sequence: TGCAGCGTTGAACGGTCAGGGGCGGACTACACCTTC. Protein product: CSVERSGADYTF.

The chain links TRBV6-1 to TRBJ1-1; D ambiguous. The CDR3 spans 15 residues. V lost 0 bases and J 1 base, leaving 9 bases between the germline ends. In germline, CDR1 is MNHNS, CDR2 SASEGT. The CDR3, as DNA: TGTGCCAGCAGTGAAGCGCTTCTGAGGAACACTGAAGCTTTCTTT. This codes for CASSEALLRNTEAFF.

This clone appeared a few times. J is TRBJ1-6 and V is TRBV6-5, with D tentatively TRBD1 (6 bases). This CDR3 comprises 16 residues. V was pared by 2 bases and J by 2 bases, with 10 bases between. Germline V lookup: CDR1 MNHEY, CDR2 SVGAGI. The CDR3 spells CASSYEGGTYNSPLHF. CDR3 bases: TGTGCCAGCAGTTACGAAGGGGGTACCTATAATTCACCCCTCCACTTT.

The chain joins TRBV4-2 to TRBJ2-7; a weak D match, TRBD2 (5 bases). The CDR3 has 16 residues. Trimming removed 1 base at V and 0 bases at J, with 13 bases between. CDR1 is LGHNA, CDR2 YNFKEQ, per germline. The CDR3 bases are TGTGCCAGCAGCCAAGGGGGTGGGAGTGACTCCTACGAGCAGTACTTC. Its protein product is CASSQGGGSDSYEQYF.

The CDR3 nucleotides are TGTGCCAGTAGTAAAAACGCAGGGACTTACTCTGGAAACACCATATATTTT. Translation: CASSKNAGTYSGNTIYF. This chain uses TRBV19 with TRBJ1-3; D might be TRBD1 (5 bases). CDR1 LNHDA and CDR2 SQIVND come from the germline V gene (reference sequence). The CDR3 spans 17 residues. The germline V and J ends were trimmed by 4 bases and 0 bases, with 16 bases remaining between them.

This chain joins TRBV6-5 and TRBJ2-7, with 10 bases lining up with TRBD2. This CDR3 region has 14 residues. The germline V gene has CDR1 MNHEY and CDR2 SVGAGI. Losses at the gene ends were 6 bases for V and 6 bases for J; bases not matched to a gene: 8. As DNA, the CDR3 is TGTGCCAGCAGAGGGCTAGCGGGAGTGTCCGAGCAGTACTTC. Encoded protein: CASRGLAGVSEQYF.

This chain connects TRBV19 to TRBJ1-1, with TRBD1 matching 10 bases. Per germline, CDR1 LNHDA and CDR2 SQIVND (reference sequence). V was pared by 6 bases and J by 5 bases, with 9 bases of the junction left unmatched. The CDR3 sequence is 15 residues long. The CDR3 here is CASRPPGQGSTEAFF. The DNA of the CDR3 is TGTGCCAGTAGGCCTCCGGGACAGGGGAGTACTGAAGCTTTCTTT.